A single sample is the source of the 29 T cell receptor beta chains below, sequenced in a study of T cell repertoires in cytomegalovirus infection. One entry per CDR3 protein results from TCRdb running MiXCR on the reads. The table has some 400,000 distinct CDR3 sequences, 15% to 20% seen once. The sequencing sample was made of PBMCs. Source of these receptors: a human donor in good health (CMV status not recorded). Some clones in this sample may be carry-over from other donors' samples.

This clonotype was seen more than once but under ten times. The chain couples TRBV2 to TRBJ1-1, with 8 bases aligning to TRBD1. The CDR3 contains 13 residues. The V gene's germline CDR1 is SNHLY and CDR2 FYNNEI. J lost 4 bases, V lost 8 bases, and 6 bases had no gene match. Written as DNA, the CDR3 is TGTGCCAGCGGGACAGGCTATTTCACTGAAGCTTTCTTT. Translating it yields CASGTGYFTEAFF.

The rearrangement joins TRBV5-1 to TRBJ2-6; the D is unclear. Trimming stripped 6 bases from V and 2 bases from J, with 6 bases between. CDR1 is SGHRS and CDR2 is YFSETQ in the germline V gene. This CDR3 comprises 13 residues. CDR3 residues: CASIAAGANVLTF. The CDR3 nucleotides read TGCGCCAGCATAGCCGCTGGGGCCAACGTCCTGACTTTC.

The V and J genes are TRBV7-9 and TRBJ2-3; 9 bases match TRBD2. J lost 4 bases, V lost 5 bases, and 10 bases had no gene match. Germline V gives CDR1 SEHNR, CDR2 FQNEAQ (reference sequence). The CDR3 length is 16 residues. The CDR3 sequence is CASSPKTAGGPDTQYF. The CDR3 DNA follows: TGTGCCAGCAGCCCAAAAACGGCGGGGGGGCCAGATACGCAGTATTTT.

This clonotype was seen repeatedly, ten times or more. The V gene is TRBV7-2, the J gene TRBJ1-2, with TRBD1 as a possible D gene (5 bases). There are 12 residues in the CDR3. CDR1 is SGHTA and CDR2 is FQGNSA in the germline V gene. With 3 bases removed from V and 8 bases from J, the gap between germline ends came to 10 bases. The CDR3 here is CASSLQGDGYTF. For the CDR3, the DNA is TGTGCCAGCAGCTTGCAGGGAGACGGCTACACCTTC.

The sample holds a few counts of this clonotype. The gene calls are TRBV5-1 and TRBJ1-1; D gene uncertain. The CDR3 is 13 amino acids. From germline, CDR1 is SGHRS and CDR2 YFSETQ. The V gene lost 5 bases and the J gene lost 2 bases, with 10 bases spanning the gap. CDR3 sequence: CASRDTPNTEAFF. Here the CDR3 DNA reads TGCGCCAGCAGGGATACACCTAACACTGAAGCTTTCTTT. The full variable domain, rest sourced from reference TRBV5-1 and TRBJ1-1, is KAGVTQTPRYLIKTRGQQVTLSCSPISGHRSVSWYQQTPGQGLQFLFEYFSETQRNKGNFPGRFSGRQFSNSRSEMNVSTLELGDSALYLCASRDTPNTEAFFGQGTRLTVV.

In its sample, this clonotype was seen a few times. The chain carries TRBV7-2 and TRBJ1-2; the D gene is possibly TRBD1 (5 bases). Germline loops: CDR1 SGHTA, CDR2 FQGNSA. Trimming pared 1 base from V and 2 bases from J, leaving 11 bases between. The CDR3 extends over 15 amino acids. The CDR3 loop is CASSLVRGTNYGYTF. The CDR3 region has the DNA TGTGCCAGCAGCTTAGTAAGGGGCACGAACTATGGCTACACCTTC.

This chain connects TRBV2 to TRBJ2-7, with no clear D. This CDR3 contains 16 residues. Trimming took off 0 bases at V and 4 bases at J, with 16 bases between the two ends. The germline V gene has CDR1 SNHLY and CDR2 FYNNEI. The CDR3 DNA is TGTGCCAGCAGTGAAGCGCTTCATGGTGTAAGGTACGAGCAGTACTTC. It codes for CASSEALHGVRYEQYF. The complete variable domain, with remaining parts taken from reference TRBV2 and TRBJ2-7, reads EPEVTQTPSHQVTQMGQEVILRCVPISNHLYFYWYRQILGQKVEFLVSFYNNEISEKSEIFDDQFSVERPDGSNFTLKIRSTKLEDSAMYFCASSEALHGVRYEQYFGPGTRLTVT.

This chain uses TRBV20-1 with TRBJ2-5; 10 bases agree with TRBD2. CDR3 size: 15 residues. CDR1 DFQATT and CDR2 SNEGSKA come from the germline V gene (reference sequence). Trimming removed 6 bases from V and 4 bases from J; junction bases left unmatched: 11. The CDR3 spells CSAENPGLARETQYF. CDR3 in DNA: TGCAGTGCCGAGAATCCGGGACTAGCGAGAGAGACCCAGTACTTC.

This clonotype was found a few times. The gene calls are TRBV27 and TRBJ1-1, with TRBD1 matching over 7 bases. J gave up 4 bases and V 4 bases, and 9 bases lay outside the gene matches. The CDR3 has 15 residues. Germline V lookup: CDR1 MNHEY, CDR2 SMNVEV (reference sequence). The CDR3 DNA is TGTGCCAGCAGTTCAAACAGGGGACGTAGCACTGAAGCTTTCTTT. Its translation: CASSSNRGRSTEAFF.

This clonotype was seen more than once but under ten times. DNA of the CDR3: TGTGCCAGCAGCCAAGATCGGCGCGGGTACGAGCAGTACTTC. This codes for CASSQDRRGYEQYF. V gene TRBV3-1 combines with J gene TRBJ2-7, with TRBD2 as a possible D gene (5 bases). This CDR3 has 14 amino acids. V lost 0 bases and J 4 bases, leaving 10 bases between the germline ends. Germline values: CDR1 LGHDT, CDR2 YNNKEL (reference sequence).

The chain has TRBV5-1 and TRBJ1-6; no reliable D call. The CDR3 is made up of 13 amino acids. CDR1 and CDR2 (germline): SGHRS, YFSETQ. Trimming took 5 bases from V and 10 from J, leaving 13 bases between them. The CDR3 coding sequence is TGCGCCAGCAGAGGTACCGCAGACTCACCCCTCCACTTT. As protein: CASRGTADSPLHF.

This clonotype was picked up a small number of times. V gene TRBV28 combines with J gene TRBJ2-1, with a weak D call TRBD2 (8 bases). CDR3 length: 19 residues. V lost 5 bases to trimming and J lost 5 bases, with 28 bases between them. The germline gives CDR1 MDHEN, CDR2 SYDVKM. The CDR3 bases are TGTGCCAGCAGTACATGGACAGGTCGCGCTAGCGGGTCGGACAATGAGCAGTTCTTC. Protein product: CASSTWTGRASGSDNEQFF.

This clonotype has just a few counts. V and J are TRBV6-2 or TRBV6-3 and TRBJ2-7; weak D call: TRBD2 (6 bases). Germline loops: CDR1 MNHEY, CDR2 SVGEGT. V dropped 8 bases and J dropped 4 bases, with 12 bases sitting between them. The CDR3 length is 12 residues. As DNA, the CDR3 is TGTGCCAGCGCTCTTCGGGAGTACGAGCAGTACTTC. Translating it yields CASALREYEQYF.

The chain joins TRBV19 to TRBJ1-2; D is ambiguous. This CDR3 has 15 amino acids. Trimming took off 4 bases at V and 5 bases at J, with 17 bases between the two ends. Per the germline V gene, CDR1 is LNHDA and CDR2 is SQIVND (reference sequence). The CDR3: CASSKDRSPGYGYTF. The CDR3 DNA reads TGTGCCAGTAGTAAGGACCGATCCCCGGGATATGGCTACACCTTC.

The J gene is TRBJ1-1, the V gene TRBV6-5; the D gene is possibly TRBD1 (6 bases). Trimming took 2 bases from V and 0 from J, leaving 19 bases between them. CDR1 and CDR2 (germline): MNHEY, SVGAGI. CDR3 length: 18 residues. The CDR3 bases are TGTGCCAGCAGTTACCTGAGACAGGTGGGTGGCCTGAACACTGAAGCTTTCTTT. Residues: CASSYLRQVGGLNTEAFF.

This clonotype was observed a few times. The rearrangement joins TRBV2 to TRBJ2-1; TRBD2 aligns across 9 bases. This CDR3 has 14 amino acids. The V and J ends lost 8 bases and 3 bases, in that order; junction bases with no gene match: 5. In germline, CDR1 is SNHLY, CDR2 FYNNEI. Here the CDR3 reads CASAWRGGYNEQFF. In DNA form, the CDR3 reads TGTGCCAGCGCCTGGCGGGGGGGCTACAATGAGCAGTTCTTC.

This clonotype was recorded many times. The chain carries TRBV7-2 and TRBJ2-3; D not resolved. CDR1 is SGHTA, CDR2 FQGNSA, per germline. This CDR3 contains 16 residues. V was cut by 1 base and J by 0 bases, with 11 bases left in between. CDR3 in amino acids: CASSLGATRSTDTQYF. CDR3 nucleotides: TGTGCCAGCAGCTTAGGTGCCACCCGGAGCACAGATACGCAGTATTTT.

The gene calls are TRBV4-3 and TRBJ1-1; D uncertain. The V gene's germline CDR1 is LGHNA and CDR2 YSLEER. The CDR3 has 15 residues. Trimming stripped 0 bases from V and 4 bases from J, with 12 bases between. CDR3 in DNA: TGCGCCAGCAGCCAAGATTTCGCGGGTCTCACTGAAGCTTTCTTT. It translates to CASSQDFAGLTEAFF.

This clonotype was found many times. The V call is TRBV28, the J call TRBJ2-3; 15 bases line up with TRBD2. The V segment lost 0 bases and the J segment 2 bases; nucleotides outside the gene matches: 12. This CDR3 contains 21 residues. Germline loops: CDR1 MDHEN, CDR2 SYDVKM. CDR3: CASSLWSGTSGGTTHTDTQYF. CDR3 sequence (DNA): TGTGCCAGCAGTTTATGGTCCGGGACTAGCGGGGGGACCACTCACACAGATACGCAGTATTTT.

This clonotype was recorded a few times. The rearrangement links TRBV6-5 to TRBJ1-1; possible D gene TRBD1, 6 bases. V was trimmed by 6 bases and J by 0 bases, leaving 14 bases between them. The CDR3 loop spans 15 amino acids. Germline CDR1 and CDR2: MNHEY and SVGAGI. CDR3 residues: CASRPGQFMNTEAFF. DNA for the CDR3: TGTGCCAGCAGGCCCGGACAGTTCATGAACACTGAAGCTTTCTTT.

The chain links TRBV7-9 to TRBJ2-2, with D unclear. The CDR3 sequence is 15 residues long. The germline CDR1 and CDR2 sequences are SEHNR and FQNEAQ (reference sequence). The V gene lost 1 base and the J gene lost 7 bases, with 13 bases spanning the gap. The CDR3 DNA reads TGTGCCAGCAGCTTAGTACAAACCCGCGTCGGGGAGCTGTTTTTT. As protein: CASSLVQTRVGELFF.

This clonotype was seen a handful of times. The rearrangement joins TRBV7-9 to TRBJ2-7, with TRBD2 matching 8 bases. The CDR3 contains 15 residues. The V segment lost 4 bases and the J segment 2 bases; nucleotides outside the gene matches: 7. The germline CDR1 and CDR2 sequences are SEHNR and FQNEAQ (reference sequence). The chain's CDR3 is CASSSTGTSTYEQYF. CDR3 bases: TGTGCCAGCAGCTCAACCGGGACTAGTACCTACGAGCAGTACTTC.

V gene TRBV5-1 combines with J gene TRBJ2-5; D is possibly TRBD1 (6 bases). The germline gives CDR1 SGHRS, CDR2 YFSETQ. This CDR3 contains 19 residues. Trimming shortened V by 3 bases and J by 0 bases, and 24 bases separated the two germline ends. The CDR3, as DNA: TGCGCCAGCAGCTGGGGGCCGGTGGAGATTCGCCGGGACCAAGAGACCCAGTACTTC. It is translated as CASSWGPVEIRRDQETQYF.

In this sample, this clonotype turned up many times. The genes are TRBV11-2 and TRBJ1-1; no clear D. This CDR3 contains 13 residues. V lost 4 bases and J 0 bases, leaving 6 bases between the germline ends. CDR1 is SGHAT and CDR2 is FQNNGV in the germline V gene. CDR3 residues: CASSYVMNTEAFF. The CDR3 region has the DNA TGTGCCAGCAGCTACGTAATGAACACTGAAGCTTTCTTT.

The rearrangement uses TRBV7-9 and TRBJ1-2; 7 bases line up with TRBD1. The CDR3 loop spans 14 amino acids. Germline lookup yields CDR1 SEHNR and CDR2 FQNEAQ (reference sequence). The ends lost 5 bases at V and 8 bases at J; junction bases unmatched: 11. The CDR3 sequence: CASSPDRSDLGYTF. DNA of the CDR3: TGTGCCAGCAGCCCGGACAGGTCTGACTTGGGCTACACCTTC.

V and J are TRBV6-2 or TRBV6-3 and TRBJ2-1; D remains unclear. This CDR3 contains 13 residues. V gave up 6 bases and J gave up 9 bases, with 15 bases separating them. CDR1 is MNHEY, CDR2 SVGEGT, per germline. The CDR3 DNA is TGTGCCAGCAGCCCCCCCGTGGGCAGTGAGCAGTTCTTC. Its protein is CASSPPVGSEQFF.

This clonotype was picked up a small number of times. This rearrangement joins TRBV5-1 to TRBJ2-5; 9 nucleotides align to TRBD2. This CDR3 comprises 16 residues. V was pared by 4 bases and J by 4 bases, with 11 bases of the junction left unmatched. Germline V gene sequence: CDR1 SGHRS, CDR2 YFSETQ. The CDR3, as DNA: TGCGCCAGCAGCCCCTATCTAGCGGGGTCTCGAGAGACCCAGTACTTC. As protein: CASSPYLAGSRETQYF.

This clonotype was seen many times. In DNA, the CDR3 is TGTGCCAGCAGTCTCAGGGCAGACACTGAAGCTTTCTTT. Protein sequence: CASSLRADTEAFF. The genes are TRBV27 and TRBJ1-1, with D possibly being TRBD1 (5 bases). Trimming pared 5 bases from V and 3 bases from J, leaving 10 bases between. The CDR3 is 13 amino acids. The germline V gene has CDR1 MNHEY and CDR2 SMNVEV (reference sequence).

This chain links TRBV11-2 with TRBJ2-7, with 7 bases that match TRBD2. The CDR3 extends over 15 amino acids. Losses at the gene ends were 5 bases for V and 2 bases for J; bases not matched to a gene: 9. CDR1 and CDR2 (germline): SGHAT, FQNNGV. The CDR3 sequence is CASSPRGGSAYEQYF. The CDR3 nucleotides are TGTGCCAGCAGCCCGAGGGGCGGGAGTGCCTACGAGCAGTACTTC.